This T cell receptor (beta chain) derives from a study of CD8 T cells in Susac syndrome. As for the study in general: Among the sequenced Susac syndrome patients, roughly six had active disease while about eight were in remission.

Germline V gene data show CDR1 as MNHEY and CDR2 as SVGEGT. V shed 5 bases and J shed 2 bases, with 7 bases lying between them. CDR3 size: 12 residues. Random hexamers were used to reverse transcribe an amount of about 0.45 to 1 ug RNA. An immunoSEQ multiplex PCR amplified TCR beta CDR3 over 54 Vbeta and 13 Jbeta. A single record per CDR3 protein comes from TCRdb applying MiXCR to the immunoSEQ multiplex PCR reads. The table shows a few hundred thousand distinct CDR3 sequences, with approximately 94% occurring only once. TCR beta sequences were obtained from blood CD8+ and CD4+ T cells. FACS enriched CD8+ TEMRA cells, while bulk CD8+ and CD4+ were negatively isolated.

This TCR came from a human donor with Susac syndrome. The rearrangement links TRBV6-2 or TRBV6-3 to TRBJ2-7, with D possibly TRBD1 on 5 matching bases. Source material: CD4+ T cells from PBMCs. The CDR3 region has the DNA TGTGCCAGCAGTGGGGCAGCCTACGAGCAGTACTTC. Protein: CASSGAAYEQYF.